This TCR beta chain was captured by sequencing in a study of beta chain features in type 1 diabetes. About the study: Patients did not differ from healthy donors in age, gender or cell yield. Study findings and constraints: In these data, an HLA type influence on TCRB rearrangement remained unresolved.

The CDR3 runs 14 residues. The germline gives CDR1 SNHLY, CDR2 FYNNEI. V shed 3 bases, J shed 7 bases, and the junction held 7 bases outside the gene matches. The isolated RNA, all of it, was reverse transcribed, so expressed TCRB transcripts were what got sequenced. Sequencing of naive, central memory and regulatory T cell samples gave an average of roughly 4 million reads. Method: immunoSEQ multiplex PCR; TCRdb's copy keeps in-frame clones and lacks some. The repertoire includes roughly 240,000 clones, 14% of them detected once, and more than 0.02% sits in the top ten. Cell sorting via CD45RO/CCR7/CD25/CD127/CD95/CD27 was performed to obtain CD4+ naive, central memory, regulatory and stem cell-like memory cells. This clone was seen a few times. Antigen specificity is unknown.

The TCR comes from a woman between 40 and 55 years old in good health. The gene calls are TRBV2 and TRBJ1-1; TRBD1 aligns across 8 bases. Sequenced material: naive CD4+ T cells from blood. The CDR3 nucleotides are TGTGCCAGCAGTGACAGGGGGCTCGGCCTTGAAGCTTTCTTT. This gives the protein CASSDRGLGLEAFF.